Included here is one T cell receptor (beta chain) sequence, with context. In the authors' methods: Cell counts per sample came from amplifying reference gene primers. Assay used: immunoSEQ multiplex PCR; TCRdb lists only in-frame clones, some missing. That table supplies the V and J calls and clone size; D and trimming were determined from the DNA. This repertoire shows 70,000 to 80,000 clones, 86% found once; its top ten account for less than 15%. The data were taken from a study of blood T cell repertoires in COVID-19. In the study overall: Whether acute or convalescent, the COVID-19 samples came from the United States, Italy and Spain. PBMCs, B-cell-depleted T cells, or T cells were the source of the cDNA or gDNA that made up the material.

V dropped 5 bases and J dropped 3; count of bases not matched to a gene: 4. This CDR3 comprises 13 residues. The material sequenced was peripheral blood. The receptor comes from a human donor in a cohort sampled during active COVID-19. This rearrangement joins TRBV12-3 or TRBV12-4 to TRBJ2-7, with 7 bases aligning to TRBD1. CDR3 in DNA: TGTGCCAGCAGTCCGGGACAGTACTACGAGCAGTACTTC. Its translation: CASSPGQYYEQYF.